Given below is one T cell receptor beta chain in context. Its antigen has not been determined. Base qualities are not provided; no much larger clone lies one nucleotide away. This entry is derived from a study of blood T cell repertoires in COVID-19 (dated by TCRdb to 2018 to 2021). For the study in its entirety: Samples covering the acute and convalescent phases of COVID-19 were provided by collaborators in the United States, Italy and Spain. The prospective study material was composed of cDNA or gDNA derived from T cells, B-cell-depleted T cells, or PBMCs. Deeply sampled blood TCRbeta repertoires from subjects exposed to, actively infected with, or recovered from COVID-19 were included in the dataset. The repertoires were released in a freely available public database meant as a resource for research on the immune response to SARS-CoV-2. The samples were drawn from the first 160 participants of the ongoing ImmuneRACE study and from some 1,300 subjects provided by 6 global collaborators. Sample metadata almost always included a de-identified subject ID, COVID-19 status, age in years and sex. Where HLA class I and class II types were available, the types were taken from metadata supplied by the sample provider, not from assay-based typing.

Trimming removed 0 bases from V and 3 bases from J, leaving 12 bases between the germline ends. The CDR3 has 15 amino acids, counting the end cysteine and phenylalanine. Left in the record is the CDR3 DNA by itself, 45 bases read in frame from the first base. Taken from the germline V gene, the CDR1 and CDR2 loops are KGHSH and LQKENI. Whole blood was collected in K2EDTA tubes by collaborating institutions according to the institutions' own protocols. For TCRbeta analysis, collaborators shipped samples as frozen whole blood, isolated PBMCs, or DNA extracted from either of those sample types. General findings and caveats noted by the study authors: The amount of clinical and demographic metadata varied by source and participant and was provided uncurated.

TCRbeta CDR3 regions were amplified from genomic DNA by means of the immunoSEQ Assay, a bias-controlled multiplex PCR. The authors processed their data as follows. Nucleated cell counts per sample were estimated from amplification of reference gene primers within the assay. To quantify the absolute abundance of each unique TCRbeta CDR3 rearrangement, sequence reads were collapsed and filtered. For each sample, productive Simpson clonality was calculated as the square root of Simpson's diversity index across productive rearrangements. The clones in this table, taken by TCRdb from immuneACCESS, are in-frame only. Not every clone is retained; where verified, under half of the shortfall comes from an unresolved V gene, and the cause of the rest is unknown. The DNA gave D and trimming, while V, J and clone size come from that table. The sample has roughly 280,000 clones on record, 86% of them singletons. Of the sample, approximately 8.2% is held by the ten largest clones.

Sequencing was done on a sample of peripheral blood. This sequence was found in a middle-aged man with active or convalescent COVID-19. Recombination joined TRBV18 with TRBJ2-7; the D gene is unclear. The CDR3 region reads CASSPPAASYYEQYF. The sequenced DNA: TGTGCCAGCTCACCACCCGCGGCAAGCTACTACGAGCAGTACTTC.